This passage covers 5 T cell receptor beta chains from one sample sequenced in a study of blood T cells in healthy people across ages. Primed by a sample-barcoded 5' primer and a J-beta primer mix, a second PCR proceeded for about 6 to 11 cycles. TCRdb fed the 5' RACE reads into MiXCR, producing one record per CDR3 protein. The sample records 700,000 or so distinct CDR3 sequences, about a fifth being singletons. The sample consisted of blood. These receptors all stem from a man in his 70s in good health.

The rearrangement links TRBV25-1 to TRBJ2-2; 7 bases are shared with TRBD1. V lost 3 bases to trimming and J lost 4 bases; unmatched junction nucleotides: 14. CDR3 length: 18 amino acids. The V gene's germline CDR1 is MGHDK and CDR2 SYGVNS. This CDR3 reads CASSDHTGTTGVTGELFF. CDR3 nucleotide sequence: TGTGCCAGCAGTGACCACACGGGCACTACAGGGGTCACCGGGGAGCTGTTTTTT.

The rearrangement uses TRBV28 and TRBJ2-1; D is unresolved. The end of the DNA aligns better with TRBJ2-7, so the J call may be wrong. Germline CDR1 reads MDHEN; CDR2 reads SYDVKM. There are 14 residues in the CDR3. DNA of the CDR3: TGTGCCAGCATCCCGGCTGCCGGGCGGCTTGAGCAGTACTTC. It yields the protein CASIPAAGRLEQYF.

In this sample, this clonotype turned up a few times. The chain has TRBV1 and TRBJ2-7; the table calls TRBD2, which could not be checked here. TRBV1 is a pseudogene locus. The CDR3 loop spans 16 amino acids. CDR3 sequence reads: CTSSQERTSGSYEQYF. CDR3 nucleotides: TGCACCAGCAGCCAAGAGCGTACTAGCGGGAGCTACGAGCAGTACTTC.

This clonotype was picked up a small number of times. This chain uses TRBV4-2 with TRBJ2-3; 10 nucleotides agree with TRBD2. CDR3 size: 16 residues. Germline V gene sequence: CDR1 LGHNA, CDR2 YNFKEQ. Germline trimming cut 3 bases from V and 1 base from J; bases unmatched to any gene: 4. CDR3 sequence (DNA): TGTGCCAGCAGCCAGTCCGGGACTAGCGGCACAGATACGCAGTATTTT. Its translation: CASSQSGTSGTDTQYF.

This sequence joins TRBV6-7 and TRBJ2-4; unclear D gene. TRBV6-7 qualifies as an ORF whose function is uncertain. This CDR3 is built from 13 residues. The V gene lost 2 bases and the J gene lost 0 bases, with 2 bases spanning the gap. The chain's CDR3 is CASSYTAKNIQYF. CDR3 DNA: TGTGCCAGCAGTTACACAGCCAAAAACATTCAGTACTTC.